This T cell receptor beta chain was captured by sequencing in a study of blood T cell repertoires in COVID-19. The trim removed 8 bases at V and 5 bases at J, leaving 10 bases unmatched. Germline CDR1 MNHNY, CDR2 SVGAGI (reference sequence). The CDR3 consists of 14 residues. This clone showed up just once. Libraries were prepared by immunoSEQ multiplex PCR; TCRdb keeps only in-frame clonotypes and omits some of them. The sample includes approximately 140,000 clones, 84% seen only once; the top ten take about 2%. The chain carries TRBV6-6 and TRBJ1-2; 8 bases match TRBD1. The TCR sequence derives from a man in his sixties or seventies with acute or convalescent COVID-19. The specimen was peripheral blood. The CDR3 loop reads CASAQGQGGYGYTF. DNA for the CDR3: TGTGCCAGCGCGCAAGGACAGGGCGGGTATGGCTACACCTTC.